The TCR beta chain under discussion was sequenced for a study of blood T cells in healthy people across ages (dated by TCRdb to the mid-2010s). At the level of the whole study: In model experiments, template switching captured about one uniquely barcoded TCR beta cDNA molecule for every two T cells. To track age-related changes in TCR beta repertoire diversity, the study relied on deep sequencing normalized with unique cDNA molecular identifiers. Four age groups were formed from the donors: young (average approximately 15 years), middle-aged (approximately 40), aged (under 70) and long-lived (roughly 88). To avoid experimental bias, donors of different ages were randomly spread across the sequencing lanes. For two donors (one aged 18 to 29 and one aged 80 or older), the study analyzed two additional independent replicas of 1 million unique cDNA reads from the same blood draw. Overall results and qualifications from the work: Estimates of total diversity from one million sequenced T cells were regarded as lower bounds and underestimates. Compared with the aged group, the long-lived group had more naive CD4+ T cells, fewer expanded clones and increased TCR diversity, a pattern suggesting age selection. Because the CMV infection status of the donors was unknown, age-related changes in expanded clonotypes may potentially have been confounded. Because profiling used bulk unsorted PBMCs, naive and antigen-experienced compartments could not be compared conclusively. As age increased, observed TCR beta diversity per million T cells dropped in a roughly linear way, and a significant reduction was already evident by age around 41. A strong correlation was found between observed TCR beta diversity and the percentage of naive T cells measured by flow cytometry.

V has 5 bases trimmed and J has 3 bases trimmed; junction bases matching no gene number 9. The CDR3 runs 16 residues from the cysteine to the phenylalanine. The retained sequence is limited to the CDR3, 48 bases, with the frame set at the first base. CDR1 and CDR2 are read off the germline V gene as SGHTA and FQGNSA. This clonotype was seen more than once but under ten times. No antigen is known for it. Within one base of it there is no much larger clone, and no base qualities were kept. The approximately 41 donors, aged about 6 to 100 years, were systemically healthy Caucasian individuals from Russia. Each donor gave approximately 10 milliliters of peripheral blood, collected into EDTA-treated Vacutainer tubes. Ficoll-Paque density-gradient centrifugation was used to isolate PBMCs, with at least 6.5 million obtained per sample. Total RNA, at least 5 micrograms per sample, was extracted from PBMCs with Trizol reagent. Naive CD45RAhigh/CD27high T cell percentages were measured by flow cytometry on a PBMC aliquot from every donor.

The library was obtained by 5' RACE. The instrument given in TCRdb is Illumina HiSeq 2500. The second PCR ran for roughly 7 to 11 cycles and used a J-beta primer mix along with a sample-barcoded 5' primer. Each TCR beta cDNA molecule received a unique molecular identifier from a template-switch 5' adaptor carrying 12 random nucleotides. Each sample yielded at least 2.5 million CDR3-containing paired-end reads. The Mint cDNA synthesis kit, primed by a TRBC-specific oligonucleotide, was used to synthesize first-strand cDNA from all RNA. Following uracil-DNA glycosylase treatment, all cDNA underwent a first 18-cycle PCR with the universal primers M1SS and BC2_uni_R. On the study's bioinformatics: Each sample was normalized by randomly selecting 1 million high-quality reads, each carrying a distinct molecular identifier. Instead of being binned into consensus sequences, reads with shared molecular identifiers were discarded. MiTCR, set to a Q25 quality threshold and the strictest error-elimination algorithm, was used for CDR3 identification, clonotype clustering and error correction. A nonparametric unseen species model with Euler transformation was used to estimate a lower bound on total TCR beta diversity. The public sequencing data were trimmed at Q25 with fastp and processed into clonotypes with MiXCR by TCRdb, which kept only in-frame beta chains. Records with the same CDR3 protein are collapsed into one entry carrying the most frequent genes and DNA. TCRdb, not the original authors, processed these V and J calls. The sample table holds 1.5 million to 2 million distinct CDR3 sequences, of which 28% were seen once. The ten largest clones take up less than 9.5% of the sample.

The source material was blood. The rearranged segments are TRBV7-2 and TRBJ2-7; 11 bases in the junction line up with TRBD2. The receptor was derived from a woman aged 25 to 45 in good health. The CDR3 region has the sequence CASSPRLLAGGYEQYF. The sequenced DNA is TGTGCCAGCAGCCCGAGACTCCTAGCGGGGGGCTACGAGCAGTACTTC.